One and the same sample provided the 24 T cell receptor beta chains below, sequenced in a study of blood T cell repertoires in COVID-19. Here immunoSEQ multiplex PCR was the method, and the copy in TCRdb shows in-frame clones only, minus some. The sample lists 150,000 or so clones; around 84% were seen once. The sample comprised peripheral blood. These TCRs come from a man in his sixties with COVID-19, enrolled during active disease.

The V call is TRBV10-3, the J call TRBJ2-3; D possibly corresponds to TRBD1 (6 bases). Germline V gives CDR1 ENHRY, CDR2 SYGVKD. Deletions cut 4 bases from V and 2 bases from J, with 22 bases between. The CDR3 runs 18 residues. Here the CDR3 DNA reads TGTGCCATCAGTGGCCCTAACGACAAGACAGGCTACACAGATACGCAGTATTTT. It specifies CAISGPNDKTGYTDTQYF.

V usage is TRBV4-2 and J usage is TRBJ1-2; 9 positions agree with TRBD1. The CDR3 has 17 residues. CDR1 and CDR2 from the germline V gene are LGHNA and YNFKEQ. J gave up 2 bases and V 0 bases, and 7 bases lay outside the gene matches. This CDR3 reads CASSQERGGQGNYGYTF. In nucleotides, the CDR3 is TGTGCCAGCAGCCAAGAGAGGGGGGGACAGGGAAACTATGGCTACACCTTC.

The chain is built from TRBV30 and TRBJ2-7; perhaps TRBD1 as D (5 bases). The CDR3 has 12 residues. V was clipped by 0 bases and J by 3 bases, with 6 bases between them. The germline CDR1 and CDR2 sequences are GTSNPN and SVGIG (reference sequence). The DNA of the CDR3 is TGTGCCTGGAGTGTGCAGGGCTACGAGCAGTACTTC. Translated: CAWSVQGYEQYF.

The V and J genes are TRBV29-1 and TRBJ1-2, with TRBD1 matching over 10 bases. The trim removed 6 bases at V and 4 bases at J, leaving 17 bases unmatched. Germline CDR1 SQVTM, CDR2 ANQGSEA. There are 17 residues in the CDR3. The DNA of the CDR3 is TGCAGCGTGGGGGGAGGGGACAGGGGTAGTAAGAGCTATGGCTACACCTTC. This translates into CSVGGGDRGSKSYGYTF.

CDR3 bases: TGTGCCAGCAGTGACAGGGCAAAGGTGGATGAGCAGTTCTTC. Its translation: CASSDRAKVDEQFF. The chain joins TRBV2 to TRBJ2-1; tentatively, D is TRBD1 (5 bases). Germline lookup yields CDR1 SNHLY and CDR2 FYNNEI. The V and J ends lost 3 bases and 8 bases respectively, with 14 bases between them. The CDR3 spans 14 residues.

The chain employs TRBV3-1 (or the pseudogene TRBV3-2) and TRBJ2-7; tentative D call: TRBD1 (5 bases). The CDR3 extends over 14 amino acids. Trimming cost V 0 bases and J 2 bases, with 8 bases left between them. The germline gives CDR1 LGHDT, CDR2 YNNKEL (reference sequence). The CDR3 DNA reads TGTGCCAGCAGCCAAGATCGACAGCCCTACGAGCAGTACTTC. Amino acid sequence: CASSQDRQPYEQYF.

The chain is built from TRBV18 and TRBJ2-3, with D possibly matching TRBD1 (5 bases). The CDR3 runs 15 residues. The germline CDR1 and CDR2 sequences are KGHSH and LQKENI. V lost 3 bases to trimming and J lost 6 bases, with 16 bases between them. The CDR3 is CASSPATGSRDTQYF. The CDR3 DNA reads TGTGCCAGCTCACCCGCTACAGGATCTCGGGATACGCAGTATTTT.

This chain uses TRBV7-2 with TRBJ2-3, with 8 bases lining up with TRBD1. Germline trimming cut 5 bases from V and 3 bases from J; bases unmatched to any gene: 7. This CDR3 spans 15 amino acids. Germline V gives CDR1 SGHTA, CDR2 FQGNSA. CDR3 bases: TGTGCCAGCAGCGGAAGGACAGGGCGGACAGATACGCAGTATTTT. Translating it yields CASSGRTGRTDTQYF.

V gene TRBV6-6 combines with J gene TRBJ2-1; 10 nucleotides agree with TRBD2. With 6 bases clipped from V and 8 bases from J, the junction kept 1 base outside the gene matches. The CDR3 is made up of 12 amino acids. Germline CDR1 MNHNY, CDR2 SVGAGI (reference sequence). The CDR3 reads CASRLAGDEQFF. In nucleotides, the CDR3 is TGTGCCAGCAGGCTAGCGGGAGATGAGCAGTTCTTC.

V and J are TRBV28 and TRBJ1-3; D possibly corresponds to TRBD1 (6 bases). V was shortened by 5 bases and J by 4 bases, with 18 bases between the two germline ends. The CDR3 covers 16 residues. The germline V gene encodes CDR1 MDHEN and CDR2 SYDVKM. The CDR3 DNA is TGTGCCAGCAGTAATGGTGGGGGCCAGAGAGGAAACACCATATATTTT. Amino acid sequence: CASSNGGGQRGNTIYF.

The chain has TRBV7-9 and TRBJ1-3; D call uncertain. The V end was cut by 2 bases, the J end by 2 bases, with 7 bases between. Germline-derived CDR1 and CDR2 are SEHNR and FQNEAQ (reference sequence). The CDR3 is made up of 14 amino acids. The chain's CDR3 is CASSLLTAGNTIYF. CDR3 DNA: TGTGCCAGCAGCTTACTAACGGCTGGAAACACCATATATTTT. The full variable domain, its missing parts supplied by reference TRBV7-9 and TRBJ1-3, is DTGVSQNPRHKITKRGQNVTFRCDPISEHNRLYWYRQTLGQGPEFLTYFQNEAQLEKSRLLSDRFSAERPKGSFSTLEIQRTEQGDSAMYLCASSLLTAGNTIYFGEGSWLTVV.

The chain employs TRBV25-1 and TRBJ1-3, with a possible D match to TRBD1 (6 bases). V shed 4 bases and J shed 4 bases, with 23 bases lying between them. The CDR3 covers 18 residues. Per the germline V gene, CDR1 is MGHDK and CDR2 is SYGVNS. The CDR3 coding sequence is TGTGCCAGCAGTGCCCCATCTCAGGGGCGTTTAGCCGGAAACACCATATATTTT. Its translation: CASSAPSQGRLAGNTIYF.

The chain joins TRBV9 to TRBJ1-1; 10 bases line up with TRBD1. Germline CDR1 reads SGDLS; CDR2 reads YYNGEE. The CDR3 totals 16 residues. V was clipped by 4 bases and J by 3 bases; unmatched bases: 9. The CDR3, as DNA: TGTGCCAGCAGCATAACCGGGACAGGGGAGTACACTGAAGCTTTCTTT. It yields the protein CASSITGTGEYTEAFF.

The CDR3 nucleotides are TGCAGCGCCGCCCCGGGACAGCAGAACACTGAAGCTTTCTTT. Its protein is CSAAPGQQNTEAFF. V gene TRBV29-1 combines with J gene TRBJ1-1, with 7 nucleotides matching TRBD1. This CDR3 is built from 14 residues. The junction had 9 bases not matched to a gene; V was cut back by 7 bases and J by 1 base. The germline gives CDR1 SQVTM, CDR2 ANQGSEA.

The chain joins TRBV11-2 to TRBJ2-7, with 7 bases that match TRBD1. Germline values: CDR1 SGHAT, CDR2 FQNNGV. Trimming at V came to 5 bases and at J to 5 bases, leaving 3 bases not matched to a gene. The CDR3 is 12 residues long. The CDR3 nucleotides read TGTGCCAGCAGCAAGGACAGGAACGAGCAGTACTTC. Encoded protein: CASSKDRNEQYF.

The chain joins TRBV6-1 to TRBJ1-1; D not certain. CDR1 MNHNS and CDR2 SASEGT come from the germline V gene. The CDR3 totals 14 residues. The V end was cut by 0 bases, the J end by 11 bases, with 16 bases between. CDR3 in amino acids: CASSEAQVGRWAFF. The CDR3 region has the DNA TGTGCCAGCAGTGAAGCGCAAGTTGGGCGTTGGGCTTTCTTT.

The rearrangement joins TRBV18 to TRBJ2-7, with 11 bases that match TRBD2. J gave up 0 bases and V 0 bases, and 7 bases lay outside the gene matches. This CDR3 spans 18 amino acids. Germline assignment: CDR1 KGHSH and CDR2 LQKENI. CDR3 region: CASSPPASGGRSSYEQYF. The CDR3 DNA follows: TGTGCCAGCTCACCACCGGCTAGCGGGGGGAGGAGCTCCTACGAGCAGTACTTC.

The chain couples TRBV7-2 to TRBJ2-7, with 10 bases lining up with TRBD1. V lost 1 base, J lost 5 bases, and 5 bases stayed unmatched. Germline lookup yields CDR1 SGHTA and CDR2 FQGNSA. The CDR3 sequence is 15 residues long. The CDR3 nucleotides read TGTGCCAGCAGCTTAGATGGACAGGGGGTCGACGAGCAGTACTTC. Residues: CASSLDGQGVDEQYF. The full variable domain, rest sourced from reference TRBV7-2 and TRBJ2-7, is GAGVSQSPSNKVTEKGKDVELRCDPISGHTALYWYRQSLGQGLEFLIYFQGNSAPDKSGLPSDRFSAERTGGSVSTLTIQRTQQEDSAVYLCASSLDGQGVDEQYFGPGTRLTVT.

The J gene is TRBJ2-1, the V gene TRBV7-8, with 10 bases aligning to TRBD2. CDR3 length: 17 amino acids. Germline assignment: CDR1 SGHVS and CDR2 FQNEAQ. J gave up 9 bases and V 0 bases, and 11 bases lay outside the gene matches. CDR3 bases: TGTGCCAGCAGCTTAGCGCAATCGAGCGGGAGGGCCGGTGAGCAGTTCTTC. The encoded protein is CASSLAQSSGRAGEQFF.

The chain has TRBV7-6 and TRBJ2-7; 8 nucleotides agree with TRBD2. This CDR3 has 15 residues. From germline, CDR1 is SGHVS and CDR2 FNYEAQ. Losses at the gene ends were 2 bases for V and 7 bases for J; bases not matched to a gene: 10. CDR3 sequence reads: CASSLNAGLVGEQYF. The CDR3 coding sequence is TGTGCCAGCAGCTTAAATGCGGGACTAGTGGGGGAGCAGTACTTC. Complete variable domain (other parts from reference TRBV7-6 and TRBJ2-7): GAGVSQSPRYKVTKRGQDVALRCDPISGHVSLYWYRQALGQGPEFLTYFNYEAQQDKSGLPNDRFSAERPEGSISTLTIQRTEQRDSAMYRCASSLNAGLVGEQYFGPGTRLTVT.

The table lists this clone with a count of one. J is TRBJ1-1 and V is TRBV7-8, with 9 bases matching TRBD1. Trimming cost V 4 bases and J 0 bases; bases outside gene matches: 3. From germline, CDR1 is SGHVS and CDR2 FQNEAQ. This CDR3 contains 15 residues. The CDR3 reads CASSSGQGMNTEAFF. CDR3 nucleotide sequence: TGTGCCAGCAGCTCTGGACAGGGGATGAACACTGAAGCTTTCTTT. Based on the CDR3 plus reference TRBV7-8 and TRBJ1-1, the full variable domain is GAGVSQSPRYKVAKRGQDVALRCDPISGHVSLFWYQQALGQGPEFLTYFQNEAQLDKSGLPSDRFFAERPEGSVSTLKIQRTQQEDSAVYLCASSSGQGMNTEAFFGQGTRLTVV.

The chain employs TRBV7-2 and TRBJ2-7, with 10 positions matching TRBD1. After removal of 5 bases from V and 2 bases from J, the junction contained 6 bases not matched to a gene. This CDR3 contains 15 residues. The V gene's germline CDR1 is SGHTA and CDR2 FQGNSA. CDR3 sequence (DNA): TGTGCCAGCAGCCTGGGACAGGGGACCCCCTACGAGCAGTACTTC. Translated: CASSLGQGTPYEQYF.

The CDR3 reads CASSWTATRANEKLFF. CDR3 DNA: TGTGCCAGCAGTTGGACAGCGACGCGGGCTAATGAAAAACTGTTTTTT. The V gene is TRBV27, the J gene TRBJ1-4; the D gene is possibly TRBD1 (6 bases). The CDR3 has 16 amino acids. The ends were cut back, 4 bases at V and 3 bases at J, with 15 bases in the middle. The germline V gene encodes CDR1 MNHEY and CDR2 SMNVEV (reference sequence).

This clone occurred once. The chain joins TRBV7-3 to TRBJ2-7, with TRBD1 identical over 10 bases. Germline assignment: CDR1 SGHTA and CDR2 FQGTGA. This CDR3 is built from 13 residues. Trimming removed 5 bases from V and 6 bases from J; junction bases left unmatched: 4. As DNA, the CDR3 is TGTGCCAGCAGCGCAGGACAGGGGGGCGAGCAGTACTTC. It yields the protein CASSAGQGGEQYF.